The clone carrying this T cell receptor (beta chain) turned up a few times. Antigen specificity is unknown. Unique molecular identifiers were present in the TCR beta cDNA libraries. TCRdb reanalysed the PCR reads using MiXCR and keeps one entry per CDR3 protein. Of approximately 350,000 distinct CDR3 sequences listed, roughly 35% were seen once; the top ten hold around 15%. The entry originates in a study of post-analysis software for immune sequencing data. Points from the study as a whole: About five TRBV segments were more frequent in patients than controls; TRBV5-6, TRBV5-1 and TRBV20-1 belonged to this group.

The V gene's germline CDR1 is SQVTM and CDR2 ANQGSEA. This CDR3 has 16 residues. Trimming cost V 0 bases and J 0 bases, with 9 bases left between them. This chain uses TRBV29-1 with TRBJ2-6; D is ambiguous. The sequenced material came from blood. The receptor was derived from a girl between 10 and 17 years old with multiple sclerosis. CDR3 DNA sequence: TGCAGCGTTGAAGAAGACGGTCACTCTGGGGCCAACGTCCTGACTTTC. Protein product: CSVEEDGHSGANVLTF.